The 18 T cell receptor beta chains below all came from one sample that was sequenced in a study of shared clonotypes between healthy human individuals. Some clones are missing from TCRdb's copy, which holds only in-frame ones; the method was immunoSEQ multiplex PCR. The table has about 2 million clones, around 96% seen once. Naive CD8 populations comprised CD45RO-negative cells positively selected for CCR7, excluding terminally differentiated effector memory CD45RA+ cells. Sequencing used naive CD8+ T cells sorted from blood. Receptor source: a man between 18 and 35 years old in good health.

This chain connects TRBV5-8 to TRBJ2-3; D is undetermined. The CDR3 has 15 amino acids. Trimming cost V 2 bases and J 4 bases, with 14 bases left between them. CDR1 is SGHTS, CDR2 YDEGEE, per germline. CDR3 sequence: CASSFFGSSSDTQYF. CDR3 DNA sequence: TGTGCCAGCAGCTTTTTTGGGTCGAGCTCAGATACGCAGTATTTT.

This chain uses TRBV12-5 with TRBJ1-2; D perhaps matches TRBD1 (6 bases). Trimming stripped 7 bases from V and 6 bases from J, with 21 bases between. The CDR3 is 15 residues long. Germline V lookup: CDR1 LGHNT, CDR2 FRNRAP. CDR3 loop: CASDGRTGTLNGYTF. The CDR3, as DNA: TGTGCTAGTGACGGGCGAACCGGGACACTTAATGGCTACACCTTC.

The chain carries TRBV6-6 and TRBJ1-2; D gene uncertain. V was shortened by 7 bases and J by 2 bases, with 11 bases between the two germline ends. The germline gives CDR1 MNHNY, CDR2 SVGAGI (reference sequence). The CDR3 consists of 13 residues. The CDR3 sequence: CASTPARNYGYTF. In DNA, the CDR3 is TGTGCCAGCACCCCCGCTCGCAACTATGGCTACACCTTC.

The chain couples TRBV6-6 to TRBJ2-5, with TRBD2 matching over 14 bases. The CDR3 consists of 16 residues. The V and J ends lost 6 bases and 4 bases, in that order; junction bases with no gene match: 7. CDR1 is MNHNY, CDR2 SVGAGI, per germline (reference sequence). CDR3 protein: CASRLGLAGVIETQYF. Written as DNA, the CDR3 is TGTGCCAGCAGACTGGGACTAGCGGGAGTTATAGAGACCCAGTACTTC.

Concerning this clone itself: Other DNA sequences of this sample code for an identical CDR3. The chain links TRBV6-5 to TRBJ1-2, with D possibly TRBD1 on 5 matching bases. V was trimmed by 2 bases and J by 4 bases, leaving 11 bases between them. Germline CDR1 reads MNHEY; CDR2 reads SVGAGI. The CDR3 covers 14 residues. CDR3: CASSYGGGSYGYTF. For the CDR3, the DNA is TGTGCCAGCAGTTACGGGGGGGGTAGCTATGGCTACACCTTC.

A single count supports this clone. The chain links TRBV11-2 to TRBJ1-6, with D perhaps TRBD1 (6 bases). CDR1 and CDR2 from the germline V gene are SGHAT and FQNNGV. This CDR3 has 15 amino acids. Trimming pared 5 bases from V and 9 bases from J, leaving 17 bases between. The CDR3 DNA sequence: TGTGCCAGCAGCCGAACAACAGGGTCTACTTCACCCCTCCACTTT. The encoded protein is CASSRTTGSTSPLHF.

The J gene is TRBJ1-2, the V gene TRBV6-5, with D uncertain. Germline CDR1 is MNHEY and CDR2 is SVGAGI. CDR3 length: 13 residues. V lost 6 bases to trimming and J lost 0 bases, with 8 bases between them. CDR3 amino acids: CASSPTSNYGYTF. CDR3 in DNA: TGTGCCAGCAGCCCCACATCTAACTATGGCTACACCTTC.

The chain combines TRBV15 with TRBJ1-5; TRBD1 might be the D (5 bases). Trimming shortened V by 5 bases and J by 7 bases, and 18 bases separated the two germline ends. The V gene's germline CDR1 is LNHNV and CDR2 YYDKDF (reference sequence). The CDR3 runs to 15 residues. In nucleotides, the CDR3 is TGTGCCACCAGCTTTTACTGGGGCCAGACGCAGCCCCAGCATTTT. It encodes CATSFYWGQTQPQHF.

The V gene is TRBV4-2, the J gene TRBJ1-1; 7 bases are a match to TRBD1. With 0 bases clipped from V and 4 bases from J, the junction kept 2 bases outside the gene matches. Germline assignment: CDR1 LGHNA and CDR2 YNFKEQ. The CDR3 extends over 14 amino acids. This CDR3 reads CASSQETGSTEAFF. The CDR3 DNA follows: TGTGCCAGCAGCCAAGAGACAGGGAGCACTGAAGCTTTCTTT.

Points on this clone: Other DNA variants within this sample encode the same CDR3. The DNA of the CDR3 is TGCGCCAGCAGTTTCCAAGAGACCCAGTACTTC. It is translated as CASSFQETQYF. The rearrangement joins TRBV5-1 to TRBJ2-5; D unresolved. Germline V gene data show CDR1 as SGHRS and CDR2 as YFSETQ. The CDR3 runs 11 residues. V lost 5 bases to trimming and J lost 1 base, with 3 bases between them. Based on the CDR3 plus reference TRBV5-1 and TRBJ2-5, the full variable domain is KAGVTQTPRYLIKTRGQQVTLSCSPISGHRSVSWYQQTPGQGLQFLFEYFSETQRNKGNFPGRFSGRQFSNSRSEMNVSTLELGDSALYLCASSFQETQYFGPGTRLLVL.

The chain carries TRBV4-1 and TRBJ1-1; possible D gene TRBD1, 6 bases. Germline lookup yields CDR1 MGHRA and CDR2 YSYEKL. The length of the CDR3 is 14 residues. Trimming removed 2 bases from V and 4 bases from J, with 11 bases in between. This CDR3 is CASSQRGGGTEAFF. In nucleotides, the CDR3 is TGCGCCAGCAGCCAAAGAGGGGGTGGCACTGAAGCTTTCTTT.

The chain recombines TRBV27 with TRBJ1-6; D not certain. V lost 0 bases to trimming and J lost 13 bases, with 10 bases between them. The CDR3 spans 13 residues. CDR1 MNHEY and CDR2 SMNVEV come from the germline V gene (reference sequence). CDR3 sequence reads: CASSLSPGAPLHF. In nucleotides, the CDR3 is TGTGCCAGCAGTTTATCCCCGGGCGCGCCCCTCCACTTT.

The CDR3 loop is CASSPLAGGSTDTQYF. The CDR3 nucleotides read TGTGCCAGCAGCCCTCTAGCGGGGGGTAGTACAGATACGCAGTATTTT. V is TRBV7-9 and J is TRBJ2-3, with 11 bases aligning to TRBD2. V trimming: 5 bases; J trimming: 3 bases; junction bases outside the gene matches: 7. The CDR3 loop spans 16 amino acids. Per germline, CDR1 SEHNR and CDR2 FQNEAQ (reference sequence).

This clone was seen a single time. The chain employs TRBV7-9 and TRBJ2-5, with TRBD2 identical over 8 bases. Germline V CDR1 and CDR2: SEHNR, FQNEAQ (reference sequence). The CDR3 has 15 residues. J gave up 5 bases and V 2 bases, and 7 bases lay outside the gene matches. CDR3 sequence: CASSLPSGSGETQYF. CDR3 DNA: TGTGCCAGCAGCTTACCAAGCGGGAGTGGGGAGACCCAGTACTTC.

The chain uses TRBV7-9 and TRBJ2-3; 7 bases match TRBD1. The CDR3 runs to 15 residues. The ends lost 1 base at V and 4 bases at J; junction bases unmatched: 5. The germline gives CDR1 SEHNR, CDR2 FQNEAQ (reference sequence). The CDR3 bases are TGTGCCAGCAGCTTAGGACAGGGTACCGCAGATACGCAGTATTTT. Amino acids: CASSLGQGTADTQYF.

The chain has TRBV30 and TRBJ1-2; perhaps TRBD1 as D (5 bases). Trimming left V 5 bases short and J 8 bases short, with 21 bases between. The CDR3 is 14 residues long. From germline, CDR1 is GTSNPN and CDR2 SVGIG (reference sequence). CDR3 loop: CAWGGKGGLTGYTF. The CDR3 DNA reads TGTGCCTGGGGGGGGAAAGGAGGTTTGACCGGCTACACCTTC.

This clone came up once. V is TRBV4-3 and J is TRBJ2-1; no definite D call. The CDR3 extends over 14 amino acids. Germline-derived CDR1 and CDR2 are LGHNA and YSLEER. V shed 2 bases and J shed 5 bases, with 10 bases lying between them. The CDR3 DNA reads TGCGCCAGCAGCCAATTAGGTGGGGACAATGAGCAGTTCTTC. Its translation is CASSQLGGDNEQFF.

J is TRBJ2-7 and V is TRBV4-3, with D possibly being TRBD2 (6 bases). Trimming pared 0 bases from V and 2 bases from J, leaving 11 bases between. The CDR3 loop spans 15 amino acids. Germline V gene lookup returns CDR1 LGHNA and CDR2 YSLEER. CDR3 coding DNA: TGCGCCAGCAGCCAAGAAGCGGGTCCACCCTACGAGCAGTACTTC. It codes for CASSQEAGPPYEQYF.